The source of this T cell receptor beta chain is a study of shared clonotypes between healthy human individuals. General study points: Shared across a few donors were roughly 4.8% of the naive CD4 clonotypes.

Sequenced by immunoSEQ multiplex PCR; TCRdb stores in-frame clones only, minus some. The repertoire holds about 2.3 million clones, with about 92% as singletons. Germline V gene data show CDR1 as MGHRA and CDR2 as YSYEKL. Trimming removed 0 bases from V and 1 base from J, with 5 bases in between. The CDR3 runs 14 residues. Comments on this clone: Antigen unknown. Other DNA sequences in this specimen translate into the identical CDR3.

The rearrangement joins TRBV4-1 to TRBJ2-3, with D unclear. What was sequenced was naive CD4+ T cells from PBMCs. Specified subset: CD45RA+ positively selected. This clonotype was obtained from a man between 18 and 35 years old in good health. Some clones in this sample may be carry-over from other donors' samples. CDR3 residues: CASSQDLRTDTQYF. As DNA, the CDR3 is TGCGCCAGCAGCCAAGACTTGCGCACAGATACGCAGTATTTT.